The 3 T cell receptor beta chains listed next were all sequenced from one sample in a study of cytomegalovirus exposure and HLA in healthy donors. Repertoires were generated with immunoSEQ multiplex PCR, while TCRdb's copy carries only in-frame clones and drops some. The top ten hold less than 9% of the sample, which has approximately 200,000 clones, roughly 82% seen once. The sequenced sample was PBMCs. All receptors derive from a man between 18 and 29 years old in good health and CMV-seropositive.

This chain uses TRBV19 with TRBJ2-2, with a possible D match to TRBD2 (5 bases). The CDR3 length is 14 residues. Germline lookup yields CDR1 LNHDA and CDR2 SQIVND (reference sequence). V lost 7 bases and J lost 5, with 14 bases in between. The DNA of the CDR3 is TGTGCCAGTAACTCATGGGGAGTTACCGGGGAGCTGTTTTTT. Residues: CASNSWGVTGELFF.

The chain uses TRBV30 and TRBJ2-7, with 7 nucleotides matching TRBD2. J was trimmed by 3 bases and V by 4 bases; bases with no gene match: 6. Germline loops: CDR1 GTSNPN, CDR2 SVGIG (reference sequence). This CDR3 has 13 residues. CDR3 residues: CAWTGGGGYEQYF. As DNA, the CDR3 is TGTGCCTGGACGGGAGGCGGGGGCTACGAGCAGTACTTC.

The V gene is TRBV5-4, the J gene TRBJ2-7; 9 positions match TRBD1. CDR3 size: 16 residues. After removal of 0 bases from V and 1 base from J, the junction contained 5 bases not matched to a gene. Germline-derived CDR1 and CDR2 are SGHNT and YYREEE (reference sequence). The CDR3 DNA reads TGTGCCAGCAGCTTGGCCTCCGGGACAGGGTCCTACGAGCAGTACTTC. Translated, it gives CASSLASGTGSYEQYF.